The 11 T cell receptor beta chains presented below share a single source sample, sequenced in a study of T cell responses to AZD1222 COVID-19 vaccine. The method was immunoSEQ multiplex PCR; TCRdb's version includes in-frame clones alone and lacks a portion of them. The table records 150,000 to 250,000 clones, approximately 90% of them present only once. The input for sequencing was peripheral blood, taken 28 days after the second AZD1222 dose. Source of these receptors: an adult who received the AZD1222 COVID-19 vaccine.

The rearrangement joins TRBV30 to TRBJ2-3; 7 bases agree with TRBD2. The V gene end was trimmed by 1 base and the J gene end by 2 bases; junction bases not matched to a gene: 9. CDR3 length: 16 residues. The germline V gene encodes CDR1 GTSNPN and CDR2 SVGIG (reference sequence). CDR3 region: CAWSDPLAGATDTQYF. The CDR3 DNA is TGTGCCTGGAGTGATCCCCTGGCGGGAGCCACAGATACGCAGTATTTT.

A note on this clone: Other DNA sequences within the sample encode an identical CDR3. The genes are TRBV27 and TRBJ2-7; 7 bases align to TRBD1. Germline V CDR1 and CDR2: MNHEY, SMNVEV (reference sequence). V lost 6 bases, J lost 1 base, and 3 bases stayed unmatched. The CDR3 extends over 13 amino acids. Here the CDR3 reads CASSLRGSYEQYF. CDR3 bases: TGTGCCAGCAGCCTCAGGGGGTCCTACGAGCAGTACTTC.

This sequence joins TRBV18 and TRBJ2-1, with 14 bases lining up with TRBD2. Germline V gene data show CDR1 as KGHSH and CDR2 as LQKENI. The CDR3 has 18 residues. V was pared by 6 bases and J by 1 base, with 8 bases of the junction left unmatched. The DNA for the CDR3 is TGTGCCAGCTCGACCGGGACTAGCGGGAGTCTATCCTACAATGAGCAGTTCTTC. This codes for CASSTGTSGSLSYNEQFF.

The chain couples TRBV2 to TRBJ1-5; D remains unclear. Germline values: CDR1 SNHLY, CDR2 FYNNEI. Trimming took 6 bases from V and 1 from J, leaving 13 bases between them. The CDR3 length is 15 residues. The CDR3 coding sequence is TGTGCCAGCAGCGCACAAAGAGAAAGCAATCAGCCCCAGCATTTT. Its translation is CASSAQRESNQPQHF.

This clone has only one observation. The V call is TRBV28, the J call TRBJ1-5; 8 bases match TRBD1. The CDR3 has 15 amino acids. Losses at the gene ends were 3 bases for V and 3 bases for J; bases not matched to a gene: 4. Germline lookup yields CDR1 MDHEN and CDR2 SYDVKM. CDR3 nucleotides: TGTGCCAGCAGTTTCCGGGACAGGACCAATCAGCCCCAGCATTTT. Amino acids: CASSFRDRTNQPQHF. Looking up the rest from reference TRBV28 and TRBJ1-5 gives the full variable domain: DVKVTQSSRYLVKRTGEKVFLECVQDMDHENMFWYRQDPGLGLRLIYFSYDVKMKEKGDIPEGYSVSREKKERFSLILESASTNQTSMYLCASSFRDRTNQPQHFGDGTRLSIL.

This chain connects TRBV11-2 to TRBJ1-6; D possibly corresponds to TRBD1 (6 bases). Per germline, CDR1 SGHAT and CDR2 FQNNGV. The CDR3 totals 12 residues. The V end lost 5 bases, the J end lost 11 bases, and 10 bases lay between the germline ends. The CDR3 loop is CASSPRTAPLHF. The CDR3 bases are TGTGCCAGCAGCCCGAGGACAGCACCCCTCCACTTT.

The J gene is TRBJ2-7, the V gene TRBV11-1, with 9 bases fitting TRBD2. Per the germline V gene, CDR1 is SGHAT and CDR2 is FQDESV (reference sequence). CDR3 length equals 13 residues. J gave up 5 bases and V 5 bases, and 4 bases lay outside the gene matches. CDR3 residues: CASSKGLANEQYF. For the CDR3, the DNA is TGTGCCAGCAGCAAGGGACTAGCAAACGAGCAGTACTTC.

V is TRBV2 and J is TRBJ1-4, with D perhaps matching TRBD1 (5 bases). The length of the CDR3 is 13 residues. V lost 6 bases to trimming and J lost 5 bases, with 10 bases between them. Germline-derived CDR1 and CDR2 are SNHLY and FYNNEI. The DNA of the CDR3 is TGTGCCAGCAGGGACGGGACGAATGAAAAACTGTTTTTT. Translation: CASRDGTNEKLFF.

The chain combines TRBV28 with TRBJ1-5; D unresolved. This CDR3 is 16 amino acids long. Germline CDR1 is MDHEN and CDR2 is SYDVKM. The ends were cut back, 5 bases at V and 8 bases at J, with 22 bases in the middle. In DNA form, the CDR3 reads TGTGCCAGCAGTAGGGATCGTGCCCAATCGGGCAAGCCCCAGCATTTT. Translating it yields CASSRDRAQSGKPQHF. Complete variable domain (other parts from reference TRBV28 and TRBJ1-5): DVKVTQSSRYLVKRTGEKVFLECVQDMDHENMFWYRQDPGLGLRLIYFSYDVKMKEKGDIPEGYSVSREKKERFSLILESASTNQTSMYLCASSRDRAQSGKPQHFGDGTRLSIL.

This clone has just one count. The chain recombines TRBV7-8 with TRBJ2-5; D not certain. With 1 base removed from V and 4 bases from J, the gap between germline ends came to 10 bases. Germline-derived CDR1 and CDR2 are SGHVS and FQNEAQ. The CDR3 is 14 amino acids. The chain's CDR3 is CASSLGGRLETQYF. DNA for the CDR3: TGTGCCAGCAGCTTAGGAGGACGGTTAGAGACCCAGTACTTC.

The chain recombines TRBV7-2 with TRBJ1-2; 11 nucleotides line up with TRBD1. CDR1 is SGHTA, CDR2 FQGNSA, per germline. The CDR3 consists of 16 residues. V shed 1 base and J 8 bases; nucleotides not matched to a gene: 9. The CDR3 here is CASSLGRSGQGGGYTF. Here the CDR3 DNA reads TGTGCCAGCAGCTTAGGACGTTCGGGACAGGGGGGCGGCTACACCTTC. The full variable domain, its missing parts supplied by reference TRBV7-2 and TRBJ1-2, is GAGVSQSPSNKVTEKGKDVELRCDPISGHTALYWYRQSLGQGLEFLIYFQGNSAPDKSGLPSDRFSAERTGGSVSTLTIQRTQQEDSAVYLCASSLGRSGQGGGYTFGSGTRLTVV.